Listed below are T cell receptor beta chains from one sample, sequenced in a study of CD8 T cells in ankylosing spondylitis. In TCRdb, the 5' RACE reads were re-called with MiXCR into one record per CDR3 protein. Of about 400,000 distinct CDR3 sequences in the sample, roughly 22% were seen once. What was sequenced was blood, either unsorted or a sorted T cell fraction (not recorded which). These receptors came from a male donor with ankylosing spondylitis or in good health (not recorded which). Each CDR3 is given with its conserved first and last residue. Fields, in order: V gene, D gene, clone size, J gene, CDR3 DNA, CDR3 protein. The D gene is left open where the match is weak. Clone size appears in some rows only: once, few, many, or a class for an expanded clone.

v_call: TRBV12-3/TRBV12-4
d_call: -
clone_size: few
j_call: TRBJ2-5
cdr3_nt: TGTGCCAGCAGTCCAGGGGCAGGGGCAGAGACCCAGTACTTC
cdr3_aa: CASSPGAGAETQYF

v_call: TRBV15
d_call: TRBD2
clone_size: -
j_call: TRBJ2-7
cdr3_nt: TGTGCCACCAGCAGAGGCCTAGCGGGGGGAAACTACGAGCAGTACTTC
cdr3_aa: CATSRGLAGGNYEQYF

v_call: TRBV20-1
d_call: TRBD2
clone_size: few
j_call: TRBJ2-7
cdr3_nt: TGCAGTGCAAAGACTAGCGGGTCATCCTACGAGCAGTACTTC
cdr3_aa: CSAKTSGSSYEQYF

v_call: TRBV12-3/TRBV12-4
d_call: -
clone_size: few
j_call: TRBJ2-2
cdr3_nt: TGTGCCAGCAGTTTATATTCCGGGGCTGGCACCGGGGAGCTGTTTTTT
cdr3_aa: CASSLYSGAGTGELFF

v_call: TRBV12-3/TRBV12-4
d_call: TRBD2
clone_size: few
j_call: TRBJ2-7
cdr3_nt: TGTGCCAGCACCCTCCTTTTGGGGGGGGGTTACGAGCAGTACTTC
cdr3_aa: CASTLLLGGGYEQYF

v_call: TRBV15
d_call: -
clone_size: few
j_call: TRBJ2-4
cdr3_nt: TGTGCCACCAGCGTCCTACCTGGGGGCATTCAGTACTTC
cdr3_aa: CATSVLPGGIQYF

v_call: TRBV6-1
d_call: -
clone_size: -
j_call: TRBJ1-5
cdr3_nt: TGTGCCAGCAGTGAATTTAGGGGTCCGCCCCAGCATTTT
cdr3_aa: CASSEFRGPPQHF

v_call: TRBV6-5
d_call: -
clone_size: few
j_call: TRBJ2-1
cdr3_nt: TGTGCCAGCAGTTACTTGACAGCAAATGAGCAGTTCTTC
cdr3_aa: CASSYLTANEQFF

v_call: TRBV30
d_call: -
clone_size: few
j_call: TRBJ1-1
cdr3_nt: TGTTCCTCTTCGGAGGGGGACACTGAAGCTTTCTTT
cdr3_aa: CSSSEGDTEAFF

v_call: TRBV15
d_call: TRBD1
clone_size: few
j_call: TRBJ1-5
cdr3_nt: TGTGCCACCAAGACAGGGTTGGGCAATCAGCCCCAGCATTTT
cdr3_aa: CATKTGLGNQPQHF

v_call: TRBV29-1
d_call: TRBD1
clone_size: -
j_call: TRBJ2-1
cdr3_nt: TGCAGCGTGGAATCCCCCTTTGGACAGGGCCCCTACAATGAGCAGTTCTTC
cdr3_aa: CSVESPFGQGPYNEQFF

v_call: TRBV3-1
d_call: -
clone_size: -
j_call: TRBJ2-3
cdr3_nt: TGTGCCAGCAGCCAAGAGCTGGCCAGGACAGATACGCAGTATTTT
cdr3_aa: CASSQELARTDTQYF

v_call: TRBV9
d_call: -
clone_size: -
j_call: TRBJ2-7
cdr3_nt: TGTGCCAGCAGCGTAGGTGGGGGTGTGGACTACGAGCAGTACTTC
cdr3_aa: CASSVGGGVDYEQYF

v_call: TRBV11-2
d_call: TRBD1
clone_size: few
j_call: TRBJ2-7
cdr3_nt: TGTGCCAGCAGCTACGGACAGGGGGCAGGGTACGAGCAGTACTTC
cdr3_aa: CASSYGQGAGYEQYF

v_call: TRBV10-1
d_call: -
clone_size: -
j_call: TRBJ2-1
cdr3_nt: TGCGCCAGCAGTGAGTCTGCTCGAGATGAGCAGTTCTTC
cdr3_aa: CASSESARDEQFF

v_call: TRBV7-9
d_call: -
clone_size: once
j_call: TRBJ2-6
cdr3_nt: TGTGCCAGCAGCCTAACAGGTGCTGGGGCCAACGTCCTGACTTTC
cdr3_aa: CASSLTGAGANVLTF

v_call: TRBV2
d_call: TRBD1
clone_size: -
j_call: TRBJ2-5
cdr3_nt: TGTGCCAGCAGGCTGGGGACAGGGGATGAGACCCAGTACTTC
cdr3_aa: CASRLGTGDETQYF

v_call: TRBV6-5
d_call: -
clone_size: -
j_call: TRBJ2-7
cdr3_nt: TGTGCCAGCAGTTACTCGGGCACCCAGCAGGCCGAGCAGTACTTC
cdr3_aa: CASSYSGTQQAEQYF

v_call: TRBV23-1
d_call: TRBD2
clone_size: few
j_call: TRBJ2-1
cdr3_nt: TGCGCCAGCAGTCTAGCGGGACTAGCGGGGTGTGAGCAGTTCTTC
cdr3_aa: CASSLAGLAGCEQFF

v_call: TRBV12-5
d_call: -
clone_size: few
j_call: TRBJ2-5
cdr3_nt: TGTGCTAGTGGTCCTGACCCACGGCCACAAGAGACCCAGTACTTC
cdr3_aa: CASGPDPRPQETQYF

v_call: TRBV9
d_call: -
clone_size: -
j_call: TRBJ2-3
cdr3_nt: TGTGCCAGCAGCGTAGCTAGGTTGGCGGCAGAGGGTACGCAGTATTTT
cdr3_aa: CASSVARLAAEGTQYF

v_call: TRBV4-1
d_call: -
clone_size: few
j_call: TRBJ2-2
cdr3_nt: TGCGCCAGCAGCCAACTTACGAATGCACCCACCGGGGAGCTGTTTTTT
cdr3_aa: CASSQLTNAPTGELFF

v_call: TRBV29-1
d_call: TRBD2
clone_size: few
j_call: TRBJ2-5
cdr3_nt: TGCAGCGTTGTGGGGCTAGCGGGAAAAGAGACCCAGTACTTC
cdr3_aa: CSVVGLAGKETQYF

v_call: TRBV7-9
d_call: TRBD1
clone_size: -
j_call: TRBJ1-6
cdr3_nt: TGTGCCAGCAGCCGAGGACAGGGAGATTCACCCCTCCACTTT
cdr3_aa: CASSRGQGDSPLHF

v_call: TRBV29-1
d_call: -
clone_size: few
j_call: TRBJ2-7
cdr3_nt: TGCAGCGTTAGTTTCGGCCCATCCTACGAGCAGTACTTC
cdr3_aa: CSVSFGPSYEQYF

v_call: TRBV29-1
d_call: -
clone_size: few
j_call: TRBJ1-2
cdr3_nt: TGCAGCGTTGACAGGGGCCCCCTTGACAACTATGGCTACACCTTC
cdr3_aa: CSVDRGPLDNYGYTF

v_call: TRBV12-3/TRBV12-4
d_call: -
clone_size: many
j_call: TRBJ2-7
cdr3_nt: TGTGCCAGCAGCATCTCGGGCAGGACCGAGCAGTACTTC
cdr3_aa: CASSISGRTEQYF

v_call: TRBV3-1
d_call: -
clone_size: few
j_call: TRBJ1-5
cdr3_nt: TGTGCCAGCAGCCCAAGTCAGGGTGGTGTCAATCAGCCCCAGCATTTT
cdr3_aa: CASSPSQGGVNQPQHF

v_call: TRBV30
d_call: -
clone_size: -
j_call: TRBJ2-5
cdr3_nt: TGTGCCTGGAGTGCTAGTTGGGCCCAAGAGACCCAGTACTTC
cdr3_aa: CAWSASWAQETQYF

v_call: TRBV7-7
d_call: -
clone_size: -
j_call: TRBJ2-3
cdr3_nt: TGTGCCAGCAGCTTAGGGGCAGGTCGCACAGATACGCAGTATTTT
cdr3_aa: CASSLGAGRTDTQYF

v_call: TRBV12-3/TRBV12-4
d_call: TRBD1
clone_size: -
j_call: TRBJ2-5
cdr3_nt: TGTGCCAGCAGCCCGCCCGAGGGGGCTTACCAAGAGACCCAGTACTTC
cdr3_aa: CASSPPEGAYQETQYF

v_call: TRBV9
d_call: -
clone_size: few
j_call: TRBJ1-1
cdr3_nt: TGTGCCAGCAGCGGAGGGTGGGGTATGGACACTGAAGCTTTCTTT
cdr3_aa: CASSGGWGMDTEAFF

v_call: TRBV12-3/TRBV12-4
d_call: -
clone_size: -
j_call: TRBJ1-5
cdr3_nt: TGTGCCAGCAGTGGGGGACACCTCAATCAGCCCCAGCATTTT
cdr3_aa: CASSGGHLNQPQHF

v_call: TRBV28
d_call: -
clone_size: -
j_call: TRBJ2-7
cdr3_nt: TGTGCCAGCAGTGTACGGACATCGACCCTCTACGAGCAGTACTTC
cdr3_aa: CASSVRTSTLYEQYF

v_call: TRBV30
d_call: -
clone_size: -
j_call: TRBJ2-7
cdr3_nt: TGTGCCTGGAGTGTCGGCGTCTCCTACGAGCAGTACTTC
cdr3_aa: CAWSVGVSYEQYF

v_call: TRBV3-1
d_call: -
clone_size: -
j_call: TRBJ2-5
cdr3_nt: TGTGCCAGCAGCCAAGGTCGCCGGGGGATAGAGACCCAGTACTTC
cdr3_aa: CASSQGRRGIETQYF

v_call: TRBV25-1
d_call: TRBD1
clone_size: many
j_call: TRBJ2-5
cdr3_nt: TGTGCCAGCAGTACTATCGCAGGGGGAGAGACCCAGTACTTC
cdr3_aa: CASSTIAGGETQYF

v_call: TRBV24-1
d_call: -
clone_size: -
j_call: TRBJ2-3
cdr3_nt: TGTGCCACCAGTGACCACGGGGTAGCAAGGGATACGCAGTATTTT
cdr3_aa: CATSDHGVARDTQYF

v_call: TRBV5-1
d_call: -
clone_size: -
j_call: TRBJ1-1
cdr3_nt: TGCGCCAGCAGCTTGGAGGGCAGTAGCACTGAAGCTTTCTTT
cdr3_aa: CASSLEGSSTEAFF

v_call: TRBV4-1
d_call: -
clone_size: -
j_call: TRBJ2-3
cdr3_nt: TGCGCCAGCAGCCAAGAGAGGGGGGATACGCAGTATTTT
cdr3_aa: CASSQERGDTQYF

v_call: TRBV4-1
d_call: -
clone_size: -
j_call: TRBJ2-6
cdr3_nt: TGCGCCAGCAGCCAAGTTTCGGTAGTTACAAGCTCTGGGGCCAACGTCCTGACTTTC
cdr3_aa: CASSQVSVVTSSGANVLTF

v_call: TRBV7-9
d_call: -
clone_size: -
j_call: TRBJ2-7
cdr3_nt: TGTGCCAGCAGCCCGCCCGCGACGTACGAGCAGTACTTC
cdr3_aa: CASSPPATYEQYF

v_call: TRBV30
d_call: -
clone_size: -
j_call: TRBJ2-1
cdr3_nt: TGTGCCTGGAGTGTTCCGCCCCTGACAGGTCACGCTTTCTTC
cdr3_aa: CAWSVPPLTGHAFF

v_call: TRBV3-1
d_call: -
clone_size: -
j_call: TRBJ2-7
cdr3_nt: TGTGCCAGCAGCCTAGGGTCAGGTGAAGCCTACGAGCAGTACTTC
cdr3_aa: CASSLGSGEAYEQYF

v_call: TRBV5-1
d_call: -
clone_size: -
j_call: TRBJ2-7
cdr3_nt: TGCGCCAGCAGCGAGCGGGACAGCCTCTCCTACGAGCAGTACTTC
cdr3_aa: CASSERDSLSYEQYF

v_call: TRBV20-1
d_call: TRBD2
clone_size: few
j_call: TRBJ2-5
cdr3_nt: TGCAGTGCTAGAGGGTTAGGACTAGCGGGGCGACACCAAGAGACCCAGTACTTC
cdr3_aa: CSARGLGLAGRHQETQYF

v_call: TRBV4-2
d_call: -
clone_size: many
j_call: TRBJ2-7
cdr3_nt: TGTGCCAGCAGCCAAGATCCCTTGTTCACCCCAAGCTCCTACGAGCAGTACTTC
cdr3_aa: CASSQDPLFTPSSYEQYF

v_call: TRBV12-3/TRBV12-4
d_call: TRBD2
clone_size: few
j_call: TRBJ2-3
cdr3_nt: TGTGCCAGCAGCTCCGAGCGGGGGGATACGCAGTATTTT
cdr3_aa: CASSSERGDTQYF

v_call: TRBV10-3
d_call: -
clone_size: -
j_call: TRBJ2-2
cdr3_nt: TGTGCCATCAGTGACCCGCCGTCGGGGGACGGGGAGCTGTTTTTT
cdr3_aa: CAISDPPSGDGELFF

v_call: TRBV21-1
d_call: -
clone_size: few
j_call: TRBJ2-5
cdr3_nt: TGTGCCAGCAGCAAGGAGGGTCAGACCCAGTACTTC
cdr3_aa: CASSKEGQTQYF

v_call: TRBV7-9
d_call: -
clone_size: -
j_call: TRBJ2-7
cdr3_nt: TGTGCCAGCAGCCGGGGTGAGAGGATCGAGCAGTACTTC
cdr3_aa: CASSRGERIEQYF

v_call: TRBV12-3/TRBV12-4
d_call: TRBD1
clone_size: few
j_call: TRBJ2-5
cdr3_nt: TGTGCCAGCAGACCGGGACAGGGGTTGACCCAGTACTTC
cdr3_aa: CASRPGQGLTQYF

v_call: TRBV29-1
d_call: -
clone_size: few
j_call: TRBJ2-2
cdr3_nt: TGCAGCGTTGAAGCCAAGGGGATCACCGGGGAGCTGTTTTTT
cdr3_aa: CSVEAKGITGELFF

v_call: TRBV13
d_call: -
clone_size: few
j_call: TRBJ2-5
cdr3_nt: TGTGCCAGCAGCCGGCGGGGCAGTGGACAAGAGACCCAGTACTTC
cdr3_aa: CASSRRGSGQETQYF

v_call: TRBV7-8
d_call: TRBD2
clone_size: once
j_call: TRBJ2-7
cdr3_nt: TGTGCCAGCAGCTTCCGTCCGGGACTAGCTTACGAGCAGTACTTC
cdr3_aa: CASSFRPGLAYEQYF